This T cell receptor beta chain was observed in a study of T-cell memory formation after mild COVID-19. Libraries for TCRalpha and TCRbeta carried sample barcodes and unique molecular identifiers via 5'RACE. TCRdb recomputed calls from the 5' RACE reads with MiXCR, one row per CDR3 protein. The sample holds under 700,000 distinct CDR3 sequences; 20% are singletons and the top ten take under 15%. The germline CDR1 and CDR2 sequences are LNHNV and YYDKDF (reference sequence). V lost 2 bases and J lost 4; bases outside the gene matches: 4. This CDR3 is 15 amino acids long. This receptor was taken from an adult woman who had mild COVID-19 (a few samples of this study predate the infection). Cell type and time point are not known. The rearrangement uses TRBV15 and TRBJ1-5, with 8 bases fitting TRBD1. The sequencing sample was made of PBMCs or a T cell subset sorted from them (not recorded which). This CDR3 reads CATSRTTGGNQPQHF. CDR3 DNA: TGTGCCACCAGCAGAACTACAGGGGGAAATCAGCCCCAGCATTTT.